This section outlines one T cell receptor (beta chain) sequence together with its context. The researchers put approximately 200,000 CFSE-labeled responder cells into plates with approximately 200,000 irradiated, violet-dye-labeled stimulator cells. This table comes from immunoSEQ multiplex PCR, and its TCRdb copy is limited to in-frame clones, with some not included. This table holds under 20,000 clones, under 45% found once. These data belong to a study of graft-versus-host responses after intestinal transplantation. CDR3 size: 19 residues. V dropped 6 bases and J dropped 4; count of bases not matched to a gene: 18. The germline gives CDR1 SNHLY, CDR2 FYNNEI.

The chain has TRBV2 and TRBJ2-2; 9 nucleotides match TRBD2. The sequenced sample was alloreactive CD8+ T cells from a mixed lymphocyte reaction culture, obtained before intestinal transplant. Subset meaning: CFSE-low proliferating T cells sorted from roughly six-day pre-transplant mixed lymphocyte reaction (GvH or HvG direction). This receptor was taken from a human patient who received an intestinal transplant. CDR3 amino acids: CASRLRWLAGKFLTGELFF. For the CDR3, the DNA is TGTGCCAGCAGACTAAGGTGGCTAGCGGGAAAATTTCTCACCGGGGAGCTGTTTTTT.